The T cell receptor (beta chain) under discussion was sequenced for a study of T cell repertoires in cytomegalovirus infection. Looking at the study overall: CMV infection and matching HLA type were both indicated by public TCR beta signatures.

Each CDR3 protein is one row after TCRdb ran MiXCR on the reads. Among 350,000 to 500,000 distinct CDR3 sequences, approximately 32% were seen once, and the ten largest hold roughly 13%. Study-level points and caveats: There were HLA-C-restricted CMV-specific TCR beta clonotypes dominating the ex vivo response.

This clonotype was found a few times. Its antigen is not known. This receptor was identified in a human donor in good health (CMV status not recorded). Some clones in this sample may be carry-over from other donors' samples. The material sequenced was PBMCs.

The CDR3 DNA reads TGTGCCAGCGGGGGACTAGCGGGAACCTACAATGAGCAGTTCTTC. Translating it yields CASGGLAGTYNEQFF. The chain recombines TRBV11-2 with TRBJ2-1; TRBD2 matches 13 bases. The CDR3 consists of 15 residues. Looked up from germline, CDR1 is SGHAT and CDR2 is FQNNGV. The ends lost 8 bases at V and 2 bases at J; junction bases unmatched: 3.